The clone carrying this T cell receptor beta chain has ten or more counts. This record comes from a study of molecular identifiers for immune sequencing clone quantification. Turning to the study itself: Replicate experiments took RNA from about 20,000 or 100,000 naive CD8 cells, divided it five ways and sequenced four.

Previously described methods with listed TCR primers produced the bulk TCR libraries. TCRdb re-analysed the PCR reads in MiXCR, keeping a single row per CDR3 protein. Of about 320,000 distinct CDR3 sequences in the sample, around a fifth were seen once. V gave up 0 bases and J gave up 3 bases; unmatched junction bases: 6. Germline CDR1 and CDR2: SGHTS and YDEGEE. The CDR3 loop spans 16 amino acids. Source material for naive CD8 libraries was about 17,000 to 1,100,000 sorted cells, with 10%, 30% or 50% RNA. Naive CD8 T cells, phenotype CD8+CD4-CCR7+CD45RA+, were sorted. The chain couples TRBV5-8 to TRBJ2-1; 7 bases line up with TRBD1. This clonotype was obtained from a human donor in good health. Some libraries in this study had Jurkat cell RNA spiked in. Sequencing used naive CD8+ T cells from blood, with Jurkat cell RNA spiked in. The subset is: FACS-sorted CD8+CD4-CCR7+CD45RA+ naive T cells. The CDR3 is CASSLAPGQNYNEQFF. CDR3 nucleotide sequence: TGTGCCAGCAGCTTGGCACCGGGACAGAACTACAATGAGCAGTTCTTC.